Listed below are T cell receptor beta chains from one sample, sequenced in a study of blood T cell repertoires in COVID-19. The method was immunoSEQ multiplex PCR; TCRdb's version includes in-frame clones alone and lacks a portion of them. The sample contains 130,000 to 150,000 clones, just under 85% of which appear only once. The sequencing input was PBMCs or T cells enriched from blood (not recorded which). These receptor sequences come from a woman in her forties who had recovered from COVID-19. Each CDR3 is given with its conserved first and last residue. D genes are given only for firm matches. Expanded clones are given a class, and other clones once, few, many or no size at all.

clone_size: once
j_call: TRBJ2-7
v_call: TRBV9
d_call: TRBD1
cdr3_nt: TGTGCCAGCAGCGCCCGGACAGGGGGCAGCGAGCAGTACTTC
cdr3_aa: CASSARTGGSEQYF

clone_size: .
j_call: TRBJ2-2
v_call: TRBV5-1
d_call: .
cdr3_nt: TGCGCCAGCAGCCGGGATAGCATATCAATAAACCCCCGGGACACCGGGGAGCTGTTTTTT
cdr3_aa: CASSRDSISINPRDTGELFF

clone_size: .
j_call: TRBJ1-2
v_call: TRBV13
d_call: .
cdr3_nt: TGTGCCAGCAGCTTAGGGCGGGTCTACTATGGCTACACCTTC
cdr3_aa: CASSLGRVYYGYTF

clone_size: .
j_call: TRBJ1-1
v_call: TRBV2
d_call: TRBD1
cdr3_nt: TGTGCCAGCAGTCGGGACAGACCAGTGAACACTGAAGCTTTCTTT
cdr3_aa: CASSRDRPVNTEAFF

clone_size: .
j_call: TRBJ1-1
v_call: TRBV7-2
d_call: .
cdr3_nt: TGTGCCAGCACCTACCAGCTGGGGAGTGAAGCTTTCTTT
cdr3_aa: CASTYQLGSEAFF

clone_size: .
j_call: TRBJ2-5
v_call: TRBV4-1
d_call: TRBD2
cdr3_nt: TGCGCCAGCAGCCGTTCGGGACTAGAGGCAGAGACCCAGTACTTC
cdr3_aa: CASSRSGLEAETQYF

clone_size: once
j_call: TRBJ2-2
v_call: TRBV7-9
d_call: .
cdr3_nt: TGTGCCCCGGGGGACTCGAACACCGGGGAGCTGTTTTTT
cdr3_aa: CAPGDSNTGELFF

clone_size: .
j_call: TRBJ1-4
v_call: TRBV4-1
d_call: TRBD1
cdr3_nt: TGCGCCAGCAGCATCAACCCCGGGACAGATGAAAAACTGTTTTTT
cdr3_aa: CASSINPGTDEKLFF

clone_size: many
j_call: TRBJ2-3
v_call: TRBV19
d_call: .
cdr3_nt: TGTGCCAGTAGATATCAGGAGGGGCATGCAGATACGCAGTATTTT
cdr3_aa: CASRYQEGHADTQYF

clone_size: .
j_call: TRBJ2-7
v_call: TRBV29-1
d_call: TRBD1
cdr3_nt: TGCAGCGTTACTTACGGACAGGGGGGCTACGAGCAGTACTTC
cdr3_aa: CSVTYGQGGYEQYF

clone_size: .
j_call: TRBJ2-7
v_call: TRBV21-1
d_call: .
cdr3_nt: TGTGCCAGCAGCATTGGACTCTCCTACGAGCAGTACTTC
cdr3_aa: CASSIGLSYEQYF

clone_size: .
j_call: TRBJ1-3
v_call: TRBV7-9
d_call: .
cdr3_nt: TGTGCCAGCAGCTTAGGGTACCAAGCAGGGCTATCTGGAAACACCATATATTTT
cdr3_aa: CASSLGYQAGLSGNTIYF

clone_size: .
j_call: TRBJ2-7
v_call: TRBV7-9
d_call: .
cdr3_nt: TGTGCCAGCAGCTTTAGACAGGACGAGCAGTACTTC
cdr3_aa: CASSFRQDEQYF

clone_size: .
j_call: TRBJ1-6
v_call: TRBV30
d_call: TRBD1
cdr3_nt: TGTGCCTGGAACCCGGGACAGGGTGCGCCCCTCCACTTT
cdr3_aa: CAWNPGQGAPLHF

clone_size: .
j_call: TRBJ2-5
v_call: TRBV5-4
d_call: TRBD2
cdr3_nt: TGTGCCAGCAGCTTAAAGCGGGAGCTAGGTGGAGAGACCCAGTACTTC
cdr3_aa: CASSLKRELGGETQYF

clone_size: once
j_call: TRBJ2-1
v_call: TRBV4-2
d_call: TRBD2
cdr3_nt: TGTGCCAGCAGCCCCCAGACTAGCGGGAGTGGTAATGAGCAGTTCTTC
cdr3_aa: CASSPQTSGSGNEQFF

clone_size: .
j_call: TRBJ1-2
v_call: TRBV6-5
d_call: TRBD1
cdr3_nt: TGTGCCAGCAGCCAAGGACAGGGGAGTCGCTACACCTTC
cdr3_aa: CASSQGQGSRYTF

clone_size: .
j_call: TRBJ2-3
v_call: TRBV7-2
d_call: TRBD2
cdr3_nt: TGTGCCAGCAGCCACCAGAGCGGGGGGGGGACTAGCACAGATACGCAGTATTTT
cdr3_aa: CASSHQSGGGTSTDTQYF

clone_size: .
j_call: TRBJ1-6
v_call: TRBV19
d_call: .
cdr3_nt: TGTGCCAGTAGTTTAAAGACAGGACGTTATTCACCCCTCCACTTT
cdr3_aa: CASSLKTGRYSPLHF

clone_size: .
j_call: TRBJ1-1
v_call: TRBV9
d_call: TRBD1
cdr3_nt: TGTGCCAGCAACTCTGGGACAGCGAACACTGAAGCTTTCTTT
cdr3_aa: CASNSGTANTEAFF

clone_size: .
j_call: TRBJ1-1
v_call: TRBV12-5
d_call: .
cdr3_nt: TGTGCTAGTGGTTTGTCGGGTGAGGCTGAAGCTTTCTTT
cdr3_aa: CASGLSGEAEAFF

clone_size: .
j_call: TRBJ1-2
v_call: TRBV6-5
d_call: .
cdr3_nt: TGTGCCAGCAGTTACCACCTGGCCAGGGCTCTCGATGGCTACACCTTC
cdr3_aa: CASSYHLARALDGYTF

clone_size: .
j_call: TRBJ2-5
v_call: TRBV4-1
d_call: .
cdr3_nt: TGCGCCAGCAGCCGCGGGGTTTACCAAGAGACCCAGTACTTC
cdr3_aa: CASSRGVYQETQYF

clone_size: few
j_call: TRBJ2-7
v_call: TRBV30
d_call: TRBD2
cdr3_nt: TGTGCCTGGAGTGTACTGGTCGGGGGGGCAATCCACGAGCAGTACTTC
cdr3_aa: CAWSVLVGGAIHEQYF

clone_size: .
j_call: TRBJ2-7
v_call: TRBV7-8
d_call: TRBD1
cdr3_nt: TGTGCCAGCAGCTCCCGGGACAGAGTCTACGAGCAGTACTTC
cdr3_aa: CASSSRDRVYEQYF

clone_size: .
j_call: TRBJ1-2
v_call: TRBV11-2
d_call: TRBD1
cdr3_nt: TGTGCCAGCAGCTTAAAAGGACAGGGTTTAGGCGATGGCTACACCTTC
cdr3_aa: CASSLKGQGLGDGYTF

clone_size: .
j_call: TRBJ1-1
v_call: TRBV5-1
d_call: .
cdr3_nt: TGCGCCAGCAGCTTGGACAGGGTCGACACTGAAGCTTTCTTT
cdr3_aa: CASSLDRVDTEAFF

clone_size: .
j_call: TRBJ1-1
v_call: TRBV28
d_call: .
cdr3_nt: TGTGCCATCAAGAGTACGAACACTGAAGCTTTCTTT
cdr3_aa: CAIKSTNTEAFF

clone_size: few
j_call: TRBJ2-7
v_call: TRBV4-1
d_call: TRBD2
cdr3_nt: TGCGCCAGCAGGGCGGGAGTGAGGGGAGGCTACGAGCAGTACTTC
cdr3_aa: CASRAGVRGGYEQYF

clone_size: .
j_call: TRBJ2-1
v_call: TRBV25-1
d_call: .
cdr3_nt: TGTGCCAGCAGTGATTCGAGGAGTCGTGGTGAGCAGTTCTTC
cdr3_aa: CASSDSRSRGEQFF

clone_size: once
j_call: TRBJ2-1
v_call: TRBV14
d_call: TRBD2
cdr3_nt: TGTGCCAGCAGCCCAGCCCTAGCGGGCTACAATGAGCAGTTCTTC
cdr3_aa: CASSPALAGYNEQFF

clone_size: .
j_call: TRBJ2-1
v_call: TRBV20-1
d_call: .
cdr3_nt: TGCAGTGCTGGGAGGTCGGATGAGCAGTTCTTC
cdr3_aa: CSAGRSDEQFF